This T cell receptor beta chain was retrieved from a study of blood T cell repertoires in COVID-19. Trimming cost V 4 bases and J 6 bases, with 6 bases left between them. The CDR3 length is 11 residues. From germline, CDR1 is MDHEN and CDR2 SYDVKM. Data came from immunoSEQ multiplex PCR; TCRdb stores just in-frame clones and leaves some out. The repertoire holds around 470,000 clones, approximately 92% seen once, with 0.8% to 0.9% in the top ten. The rearrangement links TRBV28 to TRBJ1-2; a possible D gene is TRBD1 (6 bases). The receptor was derived from a man aged 18-30 years with COVID-19, enrolled during active disease. What was sequenced was peripheral blood. The CDR3 DNA sequence: TGTGCCAGCAGTTCAGGGGATGGCTACACCTTC. Protein product: CASSSGDGYTF.